The present T cell receptor beta chain was sequenced within a study of blood T cell repertoires in COVID-19. Study-wide context: Material from acute and convalescent COVID-19 was sourced from the United States, Italy and Spain. PBMCs, B-cell-depleted T cells, or T cells were the source of the cDNA or gDNA that made up the material.

As processed by the authors: Using reference gene primer amplification, nucleated cell counts were estimated. This table comes from immunoSEQ multiplex PCR, and its TCRdb copy is limited to in-frame clones, with some not included. V and J calls plus clone size are reproduced from that table; the DNA served to infer D and trimming. This sample yields about 260,000 clones, of which 90% are seen a single time; roughly 3.9% belongs to the top ten. This receptor was identified in a woman between 35 and 50 years old with acute or convalescent COVID-19. Sequencing was carried out using peripheral blood.

CDR3 nucleotide sequence: TGTGCCAGCAGTATACAGGGTTTTAATGAAAAACTGTTTTTT. This translates into CASSIQGFNEKLFF. This chain connects TRBV2 to TRBJ1-4; D perhaps matches TRBD1 (6 bases). The ends were cut back, 5 bases at V and 4 bases at J, with 11 bases in the middle. Germline CDR1 is SNHLY and CDR2 is FYNNEI. The CDR3 covers 14 residues. Using reference TRBV2 and TRBJ1-4 for the parts outside the CDR3, the full variable domain is EPEVTQTPSHQVTQMGQEVILRCVPISNHLYFYWYRQILGQKVEFLVSFYNNEISEKSEIFDDQFSVERPDGSNFTLKIRSTKLEDSAMYFCASSIQGFNEKLFFGSGTQLSVL.